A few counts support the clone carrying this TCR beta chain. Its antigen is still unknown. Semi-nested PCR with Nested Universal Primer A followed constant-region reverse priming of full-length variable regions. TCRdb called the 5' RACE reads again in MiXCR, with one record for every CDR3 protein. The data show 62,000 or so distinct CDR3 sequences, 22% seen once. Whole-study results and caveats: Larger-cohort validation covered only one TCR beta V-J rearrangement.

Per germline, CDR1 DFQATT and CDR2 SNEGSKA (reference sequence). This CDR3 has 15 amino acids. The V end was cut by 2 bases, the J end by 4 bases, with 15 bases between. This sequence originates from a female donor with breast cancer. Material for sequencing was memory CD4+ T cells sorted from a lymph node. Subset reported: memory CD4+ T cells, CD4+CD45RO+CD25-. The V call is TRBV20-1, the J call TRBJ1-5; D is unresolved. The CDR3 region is CSARKGRRGNQPQHF. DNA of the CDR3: TGCAGTGCTAGAAAGGGTCGCAGAGGGAATCAGCCCCAGCATTTT.